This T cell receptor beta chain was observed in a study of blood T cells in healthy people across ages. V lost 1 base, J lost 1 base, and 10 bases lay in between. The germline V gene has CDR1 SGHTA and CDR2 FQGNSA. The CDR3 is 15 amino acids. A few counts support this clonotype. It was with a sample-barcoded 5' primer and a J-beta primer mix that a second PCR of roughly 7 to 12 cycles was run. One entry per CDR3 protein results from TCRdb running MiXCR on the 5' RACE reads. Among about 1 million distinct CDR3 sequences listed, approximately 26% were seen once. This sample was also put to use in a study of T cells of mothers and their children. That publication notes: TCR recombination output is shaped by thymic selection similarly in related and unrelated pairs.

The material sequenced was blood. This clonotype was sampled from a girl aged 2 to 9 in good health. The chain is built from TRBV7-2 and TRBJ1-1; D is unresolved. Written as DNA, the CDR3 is TGTGCCAGCAGCTTAGTTGTCTCGGGGAACACTGAAGCTTTCTTT. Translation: CASSLVVSGNTEAFF.